One and the same sample provided the 23 T cell receptor beta chains below, sequenced in a study of technical replicates of blood from a handful of donors. The table came from immunoSEQ multiplex PCR; TCRdb's copy has only in-frame clones and leaves some out. The data contain about 53,000 clones, just over 85% of them singletons. Sequencing was carried out using PBMCs. These receptors all come from a human donor in good health. Some clones in this sample may be carry-over from other donors' samples.

The genes are TRBV7-9 and TRBJ2-7, with 8 bases matching TRBD1. V lost 5 bases, J lost 4 bases, and 4 bases stayed unmatched. The CDR3 length is 13 residues. Per germline, CDR1 SEHNR and CDR2 FQNEAQ (reference sequence). CDR3 coding DNA: TGTGCCAGCAGCCAGGACAGGGTTTACGAGCAGTACTTC. Amino acids: CASSQDRVYEQYF.

This clone was detected once. The V call is TRBV7-2, the J call TRBJ1-3, with 7 bases fitting TRBD1. V lost 5 bases, J lost 8 bases, and 9 bases stayed unmatched. Germline lookup yields CDR1 SGHTA and CDR2 FQGNSA. This CDR3 comprises 14 residues. The CDR3 DNA follows: TGTGCCAGCAGCCCCCCTACAGGGGTAGACACCATATATTTT. This gives the protein CASSPPTGVDTIYF.

The chain has TRBV29-1 and TRBJ2-3, with 8 bases matching TRBD1. CDR3 length: 17 amino acids. V trimming: 0 bases; J trimming: 4 bases; junction bases outside the gene matches: 12. Germline CDR1 is SQVTM and CDR2 is ANQGSEA. Here the CDR3 reads CSVEDLSRTGFSDTQYF. In DNA form, the CDR3 reads TGCAGCGTTGAAGACTTATCCAGGACAGGGTTTTCAGATACGCAGTATTTT.

The chain joins TRBV6-6 to TRBJ2-5; 8 bases are shared with TRBD2. The CDR3 consists of 16 residues. Trimming took 6 bases from V and 5 from J; bases not matched to a gene: 14. Germline V CDR1 and CDR2: MNHNY, SVGAGI (reference sequence). The CDR3, as DNA: TGTGCCAGCAGACCCACGGGGGGGGCCATGGGGGAGACCCAGTACTTC. This gives the protein CASRPTGGAMGETQYF.

V usage is TRBV6-5 and J usage is TRBJ1-4; 9 positions agree with TRBD1. Trimming took 2 bases from V and 8 from J; bases not matched to a gene: 9. This CDR3 has 16 amino acids. Germline loops: CDR1 MNHEY, CDR2 SVGAGI. CDR3 residues: CASSYGSGTGTEKLFF. Here the CDR3 DNA reads TGTGCCAGCAGTTACGGGAGCGGGACAGGGACCGAAAAACTGTTTTTT.

The CDR3 sequence: CASSLPGNTEAFF. In nucleotides, the CDR3 is TGTGCCAGCAGCTTGCCGGGGAACACTGAAGCTTTCTTT. The V gene is TRBV5-4, the J gene TRBJ1-1; no definite D call. Trimming took 1 base from V and 1 from J, leaving 5 bases between them. Per germline, CDR1 SGHNT and CDR2 YYREEE (reference sequence). The CDR3 has 13 amino acids.

This chain links TRBV7-6 with TRBJ2-5; 11 nucleotides align to TRBD2. J lost 5 bases, V lost 1 base, and 6 bases had no gene match. The germline gives CDR1 SGHVS, CDR2 FNYEAQ. This CDR3 has 16 residues. The CDR3 sequence is CASSLGVGTSGETQYF. DNA of the CDR3: TGTGCCAGCAGCTTAGGGGTAGGGACTAGCGGTGAGACCCAGTACTTC.

The rearrangement links TRBV4-3 to TRBJ2-3; D not resolved. The CDR3 is 15 residues long. Trimming left V 0 bases short and J 8 bases short, with 15 bases between. Germline-derived CDR1 and CDR2 are LGHNA and YSLEER. The CDR3 loop is CASSQEFVLGVTQYF. CDR3 coding DNA: TGCGCCAGCAGCCAAGAATTTGTGCTCGGAGTTACGCAGTATTTT.

The V and J genes are TRBV30 and TRBJ1-6; 11 bases are a match to TRBD1. The CDR3 has 13 residues. The germline V gene encodes CDR1 GTSNPN and CDR2 SVGIG (reference sequence). J gave up 10 bases and V 3 bases, and 2 bases lay outside the gene matches. This CDR3 is CAWRGQGVSPLHF. The CDR3 nucleotides are TGTGCCTGGAGGGGACAGGGGGTCTCACCCCTCCACTTT. Complete variable domain (other parts from reference TRBV30 and TRBJ1-6): SQTIHQWPATLVQPVGSPLSLECTVEGTSNPNLYWYRQAAGRGLQLLFYSVGIGQISSEVPQNLSASRPQDRQFILSSKKLLLSDSGFYLCAWRGQGVSPLHFGNGTRLTVT.

V gene TRBV7-3 combines with J gene TRBJ2-3; 11 bases map to TRBD2. Germline-derived CDR1 and CDR2 are SGHTA and FQGTGA. This CDR3 is built from 18 residues. Trimming took 5 bases from V and 0 from J; bases not matched to a gene: 10. The CDR3 spells CASSQTSGSLTSTDTQYF. The CDR3, as DNA: TGTGCCAGCAGCCAAACTAGCGGGAGCCTTACTAGCACAGATACGCAGTATTTT.

The gene calls are TRBV15 and TRBJ2-7, with 11 bases that match TRBD2. The V gene end was trimmed by 1 base and the J gene end by 2 bases; junction bases not matched to a gene: 1. The length of the CDR3 is 15 residues. The germline CDR1 and CDR2 sequences are LNHNV and YYDKDF (reference sequence). The CDR3 loop reads CATSRVAGGPYEQYF. Here the CDR3 DNA reads TGTGCCACCAGCAGAGTAGCGGGAGGGCCCTACGAGCAGTACTTC.

V is TRBV5-4 and J is TRBJ1-2; TRBD1 aligns across 10 bases. Trimming removed 4 bases from V and 5 bases from J; junction bases left unmatched: 5. Germline assignment: CDR1 SGHNT and CDR2 YYREEE (reference sequence). The CDR3 covers 14 residues. As DNA, the CDR3 is TGTGCCAGCAGCCGCGGACAGGGGGAGTATGGCTACACCTTC. This translates into CASSRGQGEYGYTF.

This clone was picked up one time. This chain links TRBV30 with TRBJ1-2; the match to TRBD1 covers 8 bases. The CDR3 covers 13 residues. Germline values: CDR1 GTSNPN, CDR2 SVGIG (reference sequence). Losses at the gene ends were 1 base for V and 11 bases for J; bases not matched to a gene: 9. CDR3: CAWSGQGSDRYTF. Here the CDR3 DNA reads TGTGCCTGGAGTGGACAGGGGTCCGACCGGTACACCTTC.

The CDR3 here is CASSPAISGETQYF. DNA of the CDR3: TGTGCCAGCTCACCTGCGATATCGGGAGAGACCCAGTACTTC. J is TRBJ2-5 and V is TRBV18; D is uncertain. This CDR3 has 14 amino acids. Between the trimmed V and J ends, which lost 3 bases and 4 bases, there was a span of 12 bases. Germline V gene data show CDR1 as KGHSH and CDR2 as LQKENI.

This clone was seen a single time. The chain employs TRBV18 and TRBJ2-5, with 9 bases aligning to TRBD1. Per germline, CDR1 KGHSH and CDR2 LQKENI. V was clipped by 4 bases and J by 2 bases; unmatched bases: 5. CDR3 size: 15 residues. CDR3 nucleotides: TGTGCCAGCTCACTATCGGGGACAGGGCAAGAGACCCAGTACTTC. Its translation is CASSLSGTGQETQYF.

The chain combines TRBV7-3 with TRBJ2-3; 12 positions agree with TRBD1. The length of the CDR3 is 16 residues. The V gene's germline CDR1 is SGHTA and CDR2 FQGTGA. Losses at the gene ends were 5 bases for V and 4 bases for J; bases not matched to a gene: 7. The DNA for the CDR3 is TGTGCCAGCAGCCCCGGCGGGACAGGGGGCGCAGATACGCAGTATTTT. Encoded protein: CASSPGGTGGADTQYF.

This clone was detected a few times. The J gene is TRBJ2-1, the V gene TRBV2, with TRBD2 matching over 8 bases. This CDR3 contains 18 residues. CDR1 and CDR2 from the germline V gene are SNHLY and FYNNEI. V lost 3 bases, J lost 2 bases, and 12 bases stayed unmatched. The CDR3 bases are TGTGCCAGCAGTGACCCCCTAGCGGGCTATCCGACCTACAATGAGCAGTTCTTC. Encoded protein: CASSDPLAGYPTYNEQFF.

The V call is TRBV7-9, the J call TRBJ2-3, with D possibly matching TRBD2 (5 bases). Trimming cost V 0 bases and J 10 bases, with 11 bases left between them. The germline V gene has CDR1 SEHNR and CDR2 FQNEAQ (reference sequence). This CDR3 region has 13 residues. Written as DNA, the CDR3 is TGTGCCAGCAGCTTAGCGCAAGAGGGTTCGCAGTATTTT. As protein: CASSLAQEGSQYF.

V and J are TRBV5-1 and TRBJ2-2; 10 bases are shared with TRBD2. CDR1 SGHRS and CDR2 YFSETQ come from the germline V gene. V was pared by 4 bases and J by 4 bases, with 7 bases of the junction left unmatched. The CDR3 covers 16 residues. CDR3 nucleotides: TGCGCCAGCAGCCAGACCGGACTAGCGGCCACCGGGGAGCTGTTTTTT. This encodes CASSQTGLAATGELFF.

The rearrangement links TRBV6-4 to TRBJ1-1; TRBD1 agrees at 7 bases. Trimming removed 4 bases from V and 5 bases from J; junction bases left unmatched: 4. CDR1 MRHNA and CDR2 SNTAGT come from the germline V gene. The CDR3 contains 13 residues. DNA for the CDR3: TGTGCCAGCAGTGTGAGACAGGGTACTGAAGCTTTCTTT. Residues: CASSVRQGTEAFF.

The chain's CDR3 is CASSRGGSGGLQETQYF. In DNA form, the CDR3 reads TGCGCCAGCAGCCGTGGGGGGAGCGGGGGACTCCAAGAGACCCAGTACTTC. V usage is TRBV5-1 and J usage is TRBJ2-5, with 8 bases lining up with TRBD2. The CDR3 extends over 17 amino acids. V trimming: 4 bases; J trimming: 1 base; junction bases outside the gene matches: 12. CDR1 is SGHRS, CDR2 YFSETQ, per germline.

The V gene is TRBV2, the J gene TRBJ2-7; 7 nucleotides agree with TRBD2. This CDR3 contains 15 residues. Per germline, CDR1 SNHLY and CDR2 FYNNEI. V lost 5 bases and J lost 0; bases outside the gene matches: 7. This CDR3 is CASSPISGGSYEQYF. The DNA for the CDR3 is TGTGCCAGCAGTCCTATCTCGGGAGGCTCCTACGAGCAGTACTTC.

The chain couples TRBV7-2 to TRBJ1-1; 10 bases are a match to TRBD1. J was trimmed by 4 bases and V by 5 bases; bases with no gene match: 4. Germline assignment: CDR1 SGHTA and CDR2 FQGNSA. This CDR3 is built from 14 residues. In DNA form, the CDR3 reads TGTGCCAGCAGCCCCCGGACAGGGGGCACTGAAGCTTTCTTT. Translated, it gives CASSPRTGGTEAFF.